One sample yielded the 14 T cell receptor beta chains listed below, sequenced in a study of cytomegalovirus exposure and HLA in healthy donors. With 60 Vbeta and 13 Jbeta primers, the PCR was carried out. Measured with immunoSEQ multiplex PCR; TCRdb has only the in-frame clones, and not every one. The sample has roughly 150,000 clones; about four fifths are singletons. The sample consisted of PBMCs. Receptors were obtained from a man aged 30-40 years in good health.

The CDR3 nucleotides read TGTGCCAGCAGCGTCGGGACTAGCGGCTACAATGAGCAGTTCTTC. Its translation is CASSVGTSGYNEQFF. The chain uses TRBV9 and TRBJ2-1; 11 nucleotides agree with TRBD2. Germline lookup yields CDR1 SGDLS and CDR2 YYNGEE. The length of the CDR3 is 15 residues. Trimming cost V 2 bases and J 3 bases; bases outside gene matches: 1.

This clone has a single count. The CDR3 DNA reads TGTGCCAGCAGTTACTCGCGCGGATACTATGGCTACACCTTC. Residues: CASSYSRGYYGYTF. This chain connects TRBV6-6 to TRBJ1-2; D unclear. V lost 0 bases to trimming and J lost 3 bases, with 8 bases between them. Per the germline V gene, CDR1 is MNHNY and CDR2 is SVGAGI (reference sequence). The CDR3 spans 14 residues.

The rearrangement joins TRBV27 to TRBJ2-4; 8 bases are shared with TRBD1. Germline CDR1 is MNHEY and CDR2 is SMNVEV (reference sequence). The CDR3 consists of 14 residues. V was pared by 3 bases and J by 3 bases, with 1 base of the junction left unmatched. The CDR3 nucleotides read TGTGCCAGCAGTTTCGACAGGGGCAAAAACATTCAGTACTTC. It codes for CASSFDRGKNIQYF.

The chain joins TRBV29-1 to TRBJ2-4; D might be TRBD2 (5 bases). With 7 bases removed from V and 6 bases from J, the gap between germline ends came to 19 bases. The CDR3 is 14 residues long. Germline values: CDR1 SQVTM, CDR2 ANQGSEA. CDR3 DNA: TGCAGCGCCGTACTAGAAAGTAGGCCAAACATTCAGTACTTC. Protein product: CSAVLESRPNIQYF.

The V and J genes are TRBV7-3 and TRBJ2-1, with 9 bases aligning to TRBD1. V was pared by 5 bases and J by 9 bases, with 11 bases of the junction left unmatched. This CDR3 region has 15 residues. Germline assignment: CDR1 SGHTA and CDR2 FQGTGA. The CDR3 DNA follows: TGTGCCAGCAGCATCGGGACAGGGCAGGGGAGTGAGCAGTTCTTC. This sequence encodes CASSIGTGQGSEQFF.

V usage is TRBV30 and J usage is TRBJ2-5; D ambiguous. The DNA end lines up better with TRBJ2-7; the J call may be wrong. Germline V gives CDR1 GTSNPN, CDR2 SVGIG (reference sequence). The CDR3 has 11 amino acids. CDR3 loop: CAWSPNYEQYF. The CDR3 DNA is TGTGCCTGGAGTCCCAACTACGAGCAGTACTTC.

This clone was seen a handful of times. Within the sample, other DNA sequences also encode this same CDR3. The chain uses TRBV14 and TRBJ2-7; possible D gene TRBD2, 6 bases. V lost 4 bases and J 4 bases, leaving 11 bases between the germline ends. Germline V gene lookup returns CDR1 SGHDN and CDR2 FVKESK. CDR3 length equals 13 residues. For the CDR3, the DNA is TGTGCCAGCAGCCGACTAGGGCTTTACGAGCAGTACTTC. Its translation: CASSRLGLYEQYF. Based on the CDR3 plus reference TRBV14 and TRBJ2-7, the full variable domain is EAGVTQFPSHSVIEKGQTVTLRCDPISGHDNLYWYRRVMGKEIKFLLHFVKESKQDESGMPNNRFLAERTGGTYSTLKVQPAELEDSGVYFCASSRLGLYEQYFGPGTRLTVT.

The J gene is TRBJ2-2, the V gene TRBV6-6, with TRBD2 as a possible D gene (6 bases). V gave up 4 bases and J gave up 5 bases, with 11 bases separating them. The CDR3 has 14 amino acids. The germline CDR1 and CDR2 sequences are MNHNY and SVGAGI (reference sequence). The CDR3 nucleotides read TGTGCCAGCAGTTTAACCCTAGCGACCGGGGAGCTGTTTTTT. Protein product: CASSLTLATGELFF.

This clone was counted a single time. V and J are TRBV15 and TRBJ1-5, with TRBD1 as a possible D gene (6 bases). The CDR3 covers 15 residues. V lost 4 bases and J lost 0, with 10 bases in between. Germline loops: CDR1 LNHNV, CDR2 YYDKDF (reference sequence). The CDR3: CATSMTGNSNQPQHF. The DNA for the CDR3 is TGTGCCACCAGCATGACAGGTAATAGCAATCAGCCCCAGCATTTT.

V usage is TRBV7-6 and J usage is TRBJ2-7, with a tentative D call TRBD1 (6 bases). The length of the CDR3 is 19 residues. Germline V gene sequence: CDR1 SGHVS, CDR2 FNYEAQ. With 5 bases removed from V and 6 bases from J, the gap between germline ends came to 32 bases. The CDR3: CASSPRAVTGHTPAVEQYF. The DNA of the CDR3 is TGTGCCAGCAGCCCCAGGGCGGTGACAGGACACACCCCGGCGGTCGAGCAGTACTTC. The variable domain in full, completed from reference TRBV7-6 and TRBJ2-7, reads GAGVSQSPRYKVTKRGQDVALRCDPISGHVSLYWYRQALGQGPEFLTYFNYEAQQDKSGLPNDRFSAERPEGSISTLTIQRTEQRDSAMYRCASSPRAVTGHTPAVEQYFGPGTRLTVT.

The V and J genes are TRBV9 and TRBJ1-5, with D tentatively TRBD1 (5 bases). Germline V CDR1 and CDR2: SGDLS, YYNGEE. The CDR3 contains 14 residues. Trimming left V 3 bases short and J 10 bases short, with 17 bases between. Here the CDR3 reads CASSADSVGRPQHF. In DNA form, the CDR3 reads TGTGCCAGCAGCGCCGACAGTGTTGGTCGACCCCAGCATTTT.

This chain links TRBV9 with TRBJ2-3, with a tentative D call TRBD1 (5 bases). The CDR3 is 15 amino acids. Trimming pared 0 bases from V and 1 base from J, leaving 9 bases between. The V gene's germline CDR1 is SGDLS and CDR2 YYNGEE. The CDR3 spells CASSVAGPGTDTQYF. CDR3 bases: TGTGCCAGCAGCGTAGCAGGGCCTGGCACAGATACGCAGTATTTT. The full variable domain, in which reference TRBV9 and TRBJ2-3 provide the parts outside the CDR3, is DSGVTQTPKHLITATGQRVTLRCSPRSGDLSVYWYQQSLDQGLQFLIQYYNGEERAKGNILERFSAQQFPDLHSELNLSSLELGDSALYFCASSVAGPGTDTQYFGPGTRLTVL.

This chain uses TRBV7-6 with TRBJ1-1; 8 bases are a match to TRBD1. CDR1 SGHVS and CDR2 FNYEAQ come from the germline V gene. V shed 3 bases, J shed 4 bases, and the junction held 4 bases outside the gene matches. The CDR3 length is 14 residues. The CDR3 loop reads CASSFRTGRTEAFF. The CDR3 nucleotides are TGTGCCAGCAGCTTCCGGACAGGGCGCACTGAAGCTTTCTTT. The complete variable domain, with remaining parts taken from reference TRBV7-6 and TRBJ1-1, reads GAGVSQSPRYKVTKRGQDVALRCDPISGHVSLYWYRQALGQGPEFLTYFNYEAQQDKSGLPNDRFSAERPEGSISTLTIQRTEQRDSAMYRCASSFRTGRTEAFFGQGTRLTVV.

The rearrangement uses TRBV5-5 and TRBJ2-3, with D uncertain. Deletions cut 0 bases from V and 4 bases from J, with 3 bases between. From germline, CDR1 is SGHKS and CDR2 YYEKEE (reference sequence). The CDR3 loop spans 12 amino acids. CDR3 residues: CASSLVADTQYF. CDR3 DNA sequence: TGTGCCAGCAGCTTGGTCGCAGATACGCAGTATTTT.